This section outlines one T cell receptor (beta chain) sequence together with its context. This sample stems from a study of siplizumab effects on memory and regulatory T cells. V was pared by 2 bases and J by 4 bases, with 9 bases between. Per the germline V gene, CDR1 is GTSNPN and CDR2 is SVGIG (reference sequence). This CDR3 spans 13 amino acids. This table comes from immunoSEQ multiplex PCR, and its TCRdb copy is limited to in-frame clones, with some not included. The sample contains around 100,000 clones, roughly 92% of which appear only once. The sequence was obtained from a human donor in good health. Sequenced input: Tregs sorted from blood. The V call is TRBV30, the J call TRBJ2-1; D call uncertain. The CDR3 is CAWSRGEYNEQFF. CDR3 sequence (DNA): TGTGCCTGGAGTCGCGGAGAATACAATGAGCAGTTCTTC.